The 2 T cell receptor beta chains below come from one sample, sequenced in a study of blood T cell repertoires in COVID-19. Assay used: immunoSEQ multiplex PCR; TCRdb lists only in-frame clones, some missing. This sample yields more than 250,000 clones, of which approximately 90% are seen a single time; 0.95% to 1.5% belongs to the top ten. Input material: PBMCs or T cells enriched from blood (not recorded which). These receptor sequences come from a woman aged 40-49 years with acute COVID-19.

This clone has only a few counts. The rearrangement links TRBV9 to TRBJ1-4, with D tentatively TRBD1 (6 bases). The length of the CDR3 is 14 residues. Trimming removed 4 bases from V and 7 bases from J, with 14 bases in between. The germline V gene encodes CDR1 SGDLS and CDR2 YYNGEE. The CDR3 loop reads CASSPQGFGEKLFF. In nucleotides, the CDR3 is TGTGCCAGCAGCCCACAGGGTTTCGGTGAAAAACTGTTTTTT.

The chain employs TRBV5-4 and TRBJ1-4, with 11 bases identical to TRBD1. Germline V gene lookup returns CDR1 SGHNT and CDR2 YYREEE (reference sequence). The trim removed 3 bases at V and 8 bases at J, leaving 3 bases unmatched. The CDR3 contains 14 residues. The CDR3 reads CASSYRDRGEKLFF. The DNA of the CDR3 is TGTGCCAGCAGCTACCGGGACAGGGGGGAAAAACTGTTTTTT.